These 18 T cell receptor beta chains came from one sample sequenced in a study of post-analysis software for immune sequencing data. Sequencing libraries made from TCR beta cDNA carried unique molecular identifiers. TCRdb re-called the PCR reads through MiXCR, storing one row per CDR3 protein. The sample has about 430,000 distinct CDR3 sequences; roughly 40% are singletons. Their antigen targets remain unknown. Regarding the study as a whole: About 5 TRBV segments, including TRBV5-6, TRBV5-1 and TRBV20-1, were more frequent in patients than controls.

Material: blood. The receptors stem from a girl aged 2-10 years with multiple sclerosis.

V is TRBV20-1 and J is TRBJ2-3; no clear D gene. V was shortened by 5 bases and J by 1 base, with 13 bases between the two germline ends. Germline V CDR1 and CDR2: DFQATT, SNEGSKA (reference sequence). The CDR3 is made up of 14 amino acids. CDR3 bases: TGCAGTGCTCCTGGACCATATGGCACAGATACGCAGTATTTT. Translating it yields CSAPGPYGTDTQYF.

V and J are TRBV4-1 and TRBJ2-1; possible D gene TRBD2, 5 bases. V lost 3 bases, J lost 2 bases, and 14 bases lay in between. Germline loops: CDR1 MGHRA, CDR2 YSYEKL. This CDR3 comprises 16 residues. In nucleotides, the CDR3 is TGCGCCAGCAGCCATGGACCGGGATGGACCTACAATGAGCAGTTCTTC. Its translation is CASSHGPGWTYNEQFF.

As concerns this clonotype: One end of the junction does not line up with germline, which may come from a read error. The chain couples TRBV6-1 to TRBJ2-1, with unresolved D. The CDR3 is made up of 12 amino acids. The germline gives CDR1 MNHNS, CDR2 SASEGT. CDR3 sequence reads: CASSESDNEQFF. In DNA form, the CDR3 reads TGCGCCAGCAGTGAGTCGGACAATGAGCAGTTCTTC.

The V gene is TRBV28, the J gene TRBJ2-7; D possibly uses TRBD1 or TRBD2 (5 bases each). V lost 5 bases and J 3 bases, leaving 11 bases between the germline ends. Germline loops: CDR1 MDHEN, CDR2 SYDVKM. The CDR3 has 13 amino acids. Written as DNA, the CDR3 is TGTGCCAGCAGTCCCGTGGGGGTCTACGAGCAGTACTTC. This translates into CASSPVGVYEQYF.

This clonotype was seen a few times. The chain combines TRBV29-1 with TRBJ2-3, with D unclear. This CDR3 contains 11 residues. Trimming stripped 7 bases from V and 4 bases from J, with 9 bases between. The germline CDR1 and CDR2 sequences are SQVTM and ANQGSEA. The CDR3 nucleotides read TGCAGCGGAGGAACAGCAGATACGCAGTATTTT. Translation: CSGGTADTQYF.

This chain links TRBV7-9 with TRBJ2-5; TRBD1 is a possible D gene (6 bases). The CDR3 length is 18 residues. Germline CDR1 and CDR2: SEHNR and FQNEAQ (reference sequence). Between the trimmed V and J ends, which lost 2 bases and 1 base, there was a span of 20 bases. The CDR3 bases are TGTGCCAGCAGCTTACCTTTAGGGGGTCGGCACATCCAAGAGACCCAGTACTTC. It codes for CASSLPLGGRHIQETQYF.

Only a few counts were recorded for this clonotype. The chain links TRBV6-2 or TRBV6-3 to TRBJ1-5, with 11 bases fitting TRBD1. The V gene's germline CDR1 is MNHEY and CDR2 SVGEGT. CDR3 size: 17 residues. V gave up 0 bases and J gave up 4 bases; unmatched junction bases: 5. CDR3 region: CASSYSSRDRGNQPQHF. In DNA, the CDR3 is TGTGCCAGCAGTTACTCGAGCCGGGACAGGGGGAATCAGCCCCAGCATTTT.

The table lists this clonotype with a few counts. The chain employs TRBV29-1 and TRBJ1-2; D may be TRBD1 (5 bases). Germline V lookup: CDR1 SQVTM, CDR2 ANQGSEA. Trimming removed 1 base from V and 1 base from J, with 13 bases in between. The CDR3 length is 15 residues. This CDR3 is CSVEGLAGINYGYTF. The CDR3 DNA reads as TGCAGCGTTGAAGGTCTGGCAGGGATTAACTATGGCTACACCTTC.

This clonotype was counted between two and nine times. CDR3 nucleotides: TGTGCCAGCAGTCTTACTAGCGGGAACTACGAGCAGTACTTC. Translated: CASSLTSGNYEQYF. The chain links TRBV27 to TRBJ2-7; 10 bases agree with TRBD2. Germline loops: CDR1 MNHEY, CDR2 SMNVEV (reference sequence). After removal of 5 bases from V and 3 bases from J, the junction contained 4 bases not matched to a gene. The CDR3 contains 14 residues.

There are a few counts of this clonotype. The CDR3 is CASSWDGTGNGYTF. CDR3 nucleotide sequence: TGTGCCAGCAGTTGGGATGGGACAGGGAATGGCTACACCTTC. V usage is TRBV6-5 and J usage is TRBJ1-2; 9 nucleotides match TRBD1. The CDR3 is 14 amino acids. With 4 bases clipped from V and 6 bases from J, the junction kept 6 bases outside the gene matches. Germline V gives CDR1 MNHEY, CDR2 SVGAGI.

This rearrangement joins TRBV12-3 or TRBV12-4 to TRBJ2-2; D unresolved. The CDR3 consists of 14 residues. Trimming shortened V by 6 bases and J by 5 bases, and 13 bases separated the two germline ends. The CDR3 sequence is CASSPIGPTGELFF. CDR3 DNA sequence: TGTGCCAGCAGCCCGATCGGACCAACCGGGGAGCTGTTTTTT.

The rearrangement uses TRBV7-9 and TRBJ2-7; 7 nucleotides line up with TRBD2. The closer fit of TRBJ2-5 to the DNA end suggests the J call may be wrong. Germline lookup yields CDR1 SEHNR and CDR2 FQNEAQ (reference sequence). The CDR3 contains 14 residues. CDR3 residues: CASSFASGGETQYF. Written as DNA, the CDR3 is TGTGCCAGCAGCTTTGCTAGCGGTGGGGAGACCCAGTACTTC.

This clonotype was counted between two and nine times. The V call is TRBV29-1, the J call TRBJ1-1; D remains ambiguous. Germline-derived CDR1 and CDR2 are SQVTM and ANQGSEA. Trimming removed 4 bases from V and 6 bases from J, with 15 bases in between. The CDR3 is 13 amino acids. Here the CDR3 reads CSVARHAVPEAFF. The CDR3 region has the DNA TGCAGCGTTGCTAGGCACGCAGTTCCTGAAGCTTTCTTT.

The V call is TRBV13, the J call TRBJ2-7; the match to TRBD1 covers 8 bases. The CDR3 has 13 residues. The germline V gene has CDR1 PRHDT and CDR2 FYEKMQ (reference sequence). Unmatched junction bases numbered 3, after V lost 2 bases and J lost 6 bases. For the CDR3, the DNA is TGTGCCAGCAGCTTATCACAGGGGGGCGAGCAGTACTTC. Translated, it gives CASSLSQGGEQYF.

Concerning this clonotype: Germline and junction disagree at one end, which may indicate a read error. The chain recombines TRBV2 with TRBJ2-1; D call uncertain. Germline CDR1 reads SNHLY; CDR2 reads FYNNEI. This CDR3 contains 12 residues. The CDR3, as DNA: TGTGCCAGCACTGAAGTGTGGGATGAGCAGTTCTTC. As protein: CASTEVWDEQFF.

The chain joins TRBV13 to TRBJ2-7, with 8 nucleotides matching TRBD1. The J call may be in error: the DNA end matches TRBJ2-5 better. The length of the CDR3 is 18 residues. CDR1 and CDR2 (germline): PRHDT, FYEKMQ (reference sequence). The CDR3 protein is CASSLRTGRGLGQETQYF. DNA for the CDR3: TGTGCCAGCAGCTTAAGGACAGGGAGAGGTTTGGGTCAAGAGACCCAGTACTTC.

This clonotype was seen more than once but under ten times. The V and J genes are TRBV5-4 and TRBJ2-7; tentatively, D is TRBD1 or TRBD2 (5 bases each). The V end lost 9 bases, the J end lost 2 bases, and 15 bases lay between the germline ends. The CDR3 totals 13 residues. Looked up from germline, CDR1 is SGHNT and CDR2 is YYREEE (reference sequence). The CDR3 loop is CATSEGSAYEQYF. CDR3 in DNA: TGTGCCACCTCAGAGGGGAGTGCCTACGAGCAGTACTTC.

The chain links TRBV4-3 to TRBJ1-2; 7 bases match TRBD1. The CDR3 length is 14 residues. V shed 4 bases, J shed 7 bases, and the junction held 9 bases outside the gene matches. CDR1 is LGHNA and CDR2 is YSLEER in the germline V gene. The CDR3 bases are TGCGCCAGCAGCCGTAAATTCGACAGGGCTGGCTACACCTTC. It encodes CASSRKFDRAGYTF.